This T cell receptor (beta chain) emerged from a study of blood T cell repertoires in COVID-19. Study information: Samples taken during acute and convalescent COVID-19 were collected in the United States, Italy and Spain. PBMCs, B-cell-depleted T cells, or T cells provided the cDNA or gDNA that made up the material.

As handled by the study authors: Reference gene primer amplification yielded estimated nucleated cell counts. Produced via immunoSEQ multiplex PCR; TCRdb's table is partial and in-frame only. That table supplies the V and J calls and clone size; D and trimming were determined from the DNA. The sample records 150,000 to 200,000 clones, 70% to 90% being singletons. This CDR3 is built from 12 residues. Trimming left V 6 bases short and J 5 bases short, with 10 bases between. Germline-derived CDR1 and CDR2 are PRHDT and FYEKMQ (reference sequence). The V gene is TRBV13, the J gene TRBJ1-1; a weak D match, TRBD1 (5 bases). The material sequenced was peripheral blood. The sequence derives from a man over 45 with active or convalescent COVID-19. CDR3 amino acids: CASRRGRTEAFF. CDR3 DNA: TGTGCCAGCAGACGGGGGAGGACTGAAGCTTTCTTT.